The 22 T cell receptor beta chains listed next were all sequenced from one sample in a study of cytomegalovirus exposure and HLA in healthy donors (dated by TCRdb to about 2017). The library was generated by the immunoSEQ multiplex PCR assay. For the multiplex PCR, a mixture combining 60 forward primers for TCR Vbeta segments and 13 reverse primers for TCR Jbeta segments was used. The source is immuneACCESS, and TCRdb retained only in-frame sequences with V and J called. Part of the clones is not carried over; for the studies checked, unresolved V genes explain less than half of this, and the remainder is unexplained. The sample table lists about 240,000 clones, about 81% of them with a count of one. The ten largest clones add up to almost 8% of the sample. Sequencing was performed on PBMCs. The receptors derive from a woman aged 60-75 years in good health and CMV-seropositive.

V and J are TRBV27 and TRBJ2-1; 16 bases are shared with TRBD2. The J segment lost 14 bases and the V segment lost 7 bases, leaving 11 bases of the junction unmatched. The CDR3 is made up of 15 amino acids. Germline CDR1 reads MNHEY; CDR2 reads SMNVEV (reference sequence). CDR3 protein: CASMGLAGGPVSEFF. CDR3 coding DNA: TGTGCCAGCATGGGACTAGCGGGAGGGCCCGTTTCTGAGTTCTTC.

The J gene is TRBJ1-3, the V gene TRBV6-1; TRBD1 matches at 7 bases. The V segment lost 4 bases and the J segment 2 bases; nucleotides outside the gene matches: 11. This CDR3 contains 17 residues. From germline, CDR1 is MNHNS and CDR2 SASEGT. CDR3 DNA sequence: TGTGCCAGCAGTGTATCCCGGGACAGTTATACTGGAAACACCATATATTTT. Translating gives CASSVSRDSYTGNTIYF.

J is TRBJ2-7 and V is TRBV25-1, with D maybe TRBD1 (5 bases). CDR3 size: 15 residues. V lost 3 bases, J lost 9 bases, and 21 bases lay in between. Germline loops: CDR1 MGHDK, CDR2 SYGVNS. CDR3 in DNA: TGTGCCAGCAGTGATCGATGGGAATTATCAAGGGGGCAGTACTTC. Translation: CASSDRWELSRGQYF.

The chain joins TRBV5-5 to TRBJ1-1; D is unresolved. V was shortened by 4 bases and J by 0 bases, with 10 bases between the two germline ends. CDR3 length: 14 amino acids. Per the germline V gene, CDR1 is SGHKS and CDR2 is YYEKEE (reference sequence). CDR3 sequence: CASSLYTMNTEAFF. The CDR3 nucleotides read TGTGCCAGCAGCCTATACACTATGAACACTGAAGCTTTCTTT.

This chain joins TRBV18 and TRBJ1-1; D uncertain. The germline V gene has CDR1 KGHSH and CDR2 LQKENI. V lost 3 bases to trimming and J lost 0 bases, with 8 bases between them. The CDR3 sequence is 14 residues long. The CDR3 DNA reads TGTGCCAGCTCACCCTCCTCGGTGAACACTGAAGCTTTCTTT. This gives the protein CASSPSSVNTEAFF.

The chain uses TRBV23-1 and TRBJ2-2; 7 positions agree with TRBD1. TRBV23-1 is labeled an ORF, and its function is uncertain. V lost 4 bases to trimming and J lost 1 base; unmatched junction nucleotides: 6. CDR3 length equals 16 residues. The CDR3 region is CASSLQTGVNTGELFF. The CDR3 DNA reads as TGCGCCAGCAGTCTACAAACAGGGGTGAACACCGGGGAGCTGTTTTTT.

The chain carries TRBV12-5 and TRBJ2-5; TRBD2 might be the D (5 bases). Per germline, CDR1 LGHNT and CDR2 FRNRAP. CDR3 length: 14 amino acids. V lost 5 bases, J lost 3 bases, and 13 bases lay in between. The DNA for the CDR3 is TGTGCTAGTGGTATACCGACTACCGAAGAGACCCAGTACTTC. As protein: CASGIPTTEETQYF.

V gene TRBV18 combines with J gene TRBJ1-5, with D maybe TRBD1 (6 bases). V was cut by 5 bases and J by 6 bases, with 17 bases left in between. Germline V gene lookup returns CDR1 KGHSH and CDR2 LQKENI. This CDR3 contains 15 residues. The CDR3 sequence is CASSILADRGQPQHF. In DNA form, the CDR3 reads TGTGCCAGCTCAATCCTGGCGGACAGAGGTCAGCCCCAGCATTTT.

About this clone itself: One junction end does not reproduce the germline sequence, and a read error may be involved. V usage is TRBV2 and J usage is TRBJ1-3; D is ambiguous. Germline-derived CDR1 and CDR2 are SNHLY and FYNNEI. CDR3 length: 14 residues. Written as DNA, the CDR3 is TGTGCCAGCAGGGAAGGTCATTCTGGAAACACCATATATTTT. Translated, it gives CASREGHSGNTIYF.

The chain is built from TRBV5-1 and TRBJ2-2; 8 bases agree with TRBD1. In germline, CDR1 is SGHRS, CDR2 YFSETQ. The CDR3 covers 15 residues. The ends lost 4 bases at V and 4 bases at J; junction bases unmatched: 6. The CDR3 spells CASSPDRAGTGELFF. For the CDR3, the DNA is TGCGCCAGCAGCCCGGACAGGGCTGGCACCGGGGAGCTGTTTTTT.

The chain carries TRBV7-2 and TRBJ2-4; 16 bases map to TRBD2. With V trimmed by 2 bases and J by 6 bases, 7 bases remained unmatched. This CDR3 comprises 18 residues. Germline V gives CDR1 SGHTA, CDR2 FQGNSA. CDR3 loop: CASSLSPGTSGRGNIQYF. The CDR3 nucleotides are TGTGCCAGCAGCTTATCACCCGGGACTAGCGGGAGGGGAAACATTCAGTACTTC. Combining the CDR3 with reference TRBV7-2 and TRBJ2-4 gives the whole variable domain GAGVSQSPSNKVTEKGKDVELRCDPISGHTALYWYRQSLGQGLEFLIYFQGNSAPDKSGLPSDRFSAERTGGSVSTLTIQRTQQEDSAVYLCASSLSPGTSGRGNIQYFGAGTRLSVL.

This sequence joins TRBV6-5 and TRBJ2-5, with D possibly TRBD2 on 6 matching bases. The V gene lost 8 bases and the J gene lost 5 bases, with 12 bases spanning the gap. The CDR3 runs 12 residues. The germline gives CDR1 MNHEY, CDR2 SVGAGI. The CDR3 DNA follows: TGTGCCAGCGGCTTTGGGGGGGAGACCCAGTACTTC. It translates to CASGFGGETQYF.

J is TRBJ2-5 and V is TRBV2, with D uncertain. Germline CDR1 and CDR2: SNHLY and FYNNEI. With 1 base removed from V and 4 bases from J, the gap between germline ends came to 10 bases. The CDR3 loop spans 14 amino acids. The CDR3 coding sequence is TGTGCCAGCAGTGAAGGGTTTCCCGGAGAGACCCAGTACTTC. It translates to CASSEGFPGETQYF.

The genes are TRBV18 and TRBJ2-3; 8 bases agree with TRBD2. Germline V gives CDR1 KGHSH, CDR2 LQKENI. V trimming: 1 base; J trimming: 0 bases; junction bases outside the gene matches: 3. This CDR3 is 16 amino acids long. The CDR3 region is CASSPLAGTSTDTQYF. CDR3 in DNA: TGTGCCAGCTCACCACTAGCGGGGACTAGCACAGATACGCAGTATTTT.

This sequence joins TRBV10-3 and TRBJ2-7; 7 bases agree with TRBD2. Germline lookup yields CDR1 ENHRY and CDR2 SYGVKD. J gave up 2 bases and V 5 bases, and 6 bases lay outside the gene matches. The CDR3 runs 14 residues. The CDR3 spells CAISTRELTYEQYF. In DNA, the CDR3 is TGTGCCATCAGTACGCGGGAGCTTACCTACGAGCAGTACTTC.

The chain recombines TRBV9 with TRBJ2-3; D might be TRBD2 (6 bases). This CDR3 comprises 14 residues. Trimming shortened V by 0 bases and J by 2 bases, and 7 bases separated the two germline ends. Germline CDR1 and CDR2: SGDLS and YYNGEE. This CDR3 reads CASSVGGLTDTQYF. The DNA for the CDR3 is TGTGCCAGCAGCGTAGGGGGACTCACAGATACGCAGTATTTT.

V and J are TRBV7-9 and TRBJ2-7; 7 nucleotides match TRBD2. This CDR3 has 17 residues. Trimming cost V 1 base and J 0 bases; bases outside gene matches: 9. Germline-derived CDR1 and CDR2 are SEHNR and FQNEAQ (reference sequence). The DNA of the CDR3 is TGTGCCAGCAGCTTAGGGGGGAGGGCGGCGAGCTCCTACGAGCAGTACTTC. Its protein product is CASSLGGRAASSYEQYF.

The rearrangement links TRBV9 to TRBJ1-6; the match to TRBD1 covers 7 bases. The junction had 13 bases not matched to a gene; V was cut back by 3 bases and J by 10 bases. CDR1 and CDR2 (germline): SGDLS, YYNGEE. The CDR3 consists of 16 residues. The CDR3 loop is CASSAEPGGGGSPLHF. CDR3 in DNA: TGTGCCAGCAGCGCCGAGCCAGGGGGTGGAGGATCACCCCTCCACTTT.

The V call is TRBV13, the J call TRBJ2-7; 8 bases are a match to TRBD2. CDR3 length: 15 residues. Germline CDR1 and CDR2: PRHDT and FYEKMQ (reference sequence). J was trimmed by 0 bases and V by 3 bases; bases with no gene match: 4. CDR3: CASSLGGLDSYEQYF. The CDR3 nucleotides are TGTGCCAGCAGCTTGGGGGGACTAGACTCCTACGAGCAGTACTTC.

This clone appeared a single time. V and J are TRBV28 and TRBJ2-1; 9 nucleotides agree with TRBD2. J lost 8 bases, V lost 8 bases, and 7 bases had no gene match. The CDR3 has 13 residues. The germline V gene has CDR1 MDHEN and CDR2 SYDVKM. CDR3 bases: TGTGCCAGCCGTAGCGGGAGCATGTATGAGCAGTTCTTC. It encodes CASRSGSMYEQFF.

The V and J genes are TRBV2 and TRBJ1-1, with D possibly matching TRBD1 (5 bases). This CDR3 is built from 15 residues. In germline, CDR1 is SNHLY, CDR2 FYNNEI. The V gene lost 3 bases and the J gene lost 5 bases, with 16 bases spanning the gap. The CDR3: CASSDDIGAGTEAFF. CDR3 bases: TGTGCCAGCAGTGACGATATAGGGGCTGGGACTGAAGCTTTCTTT.

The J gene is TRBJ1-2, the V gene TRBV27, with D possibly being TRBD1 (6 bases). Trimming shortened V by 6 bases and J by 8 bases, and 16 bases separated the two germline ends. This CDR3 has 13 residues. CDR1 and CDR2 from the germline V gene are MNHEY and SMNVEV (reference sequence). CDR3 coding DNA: TGTGCCAGCAGACGGGAGGGGGGGCGAGGCTACACCTTC. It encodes CASRREGGRGYTF.